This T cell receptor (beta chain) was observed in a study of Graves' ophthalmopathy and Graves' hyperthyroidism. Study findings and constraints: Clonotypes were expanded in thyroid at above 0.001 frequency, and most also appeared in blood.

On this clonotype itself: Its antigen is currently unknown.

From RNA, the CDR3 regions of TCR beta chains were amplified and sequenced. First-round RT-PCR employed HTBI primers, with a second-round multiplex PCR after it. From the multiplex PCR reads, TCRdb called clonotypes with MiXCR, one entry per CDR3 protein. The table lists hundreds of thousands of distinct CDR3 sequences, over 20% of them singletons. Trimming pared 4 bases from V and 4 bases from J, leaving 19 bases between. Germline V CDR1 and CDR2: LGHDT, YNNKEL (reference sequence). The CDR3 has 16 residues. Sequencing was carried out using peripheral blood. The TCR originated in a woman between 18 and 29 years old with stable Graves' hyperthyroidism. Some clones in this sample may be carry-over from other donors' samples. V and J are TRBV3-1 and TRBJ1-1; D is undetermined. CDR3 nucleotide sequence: TGTGCCAGCAGCCCCCCTCAGACCCCGCTGGGCACTGAAGCTTTCTTT. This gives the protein CASSPPQTPLGTEAFF.